These 16 T cell receptor beta chains originate from one sample sequenced in a study of OX40 agonist ivuxolimab in advanced cancers. Using immunoSEQ multiplex PCR, the repertoire was profiled, and TCRdb retains in-frame clones only, with some absent. Of about 89,000 clones listed, 90% to 95% are singletons. This material consisted of CD4+ or CD8+ T cells sorted from blood, taken in a trial of the OX40 agonist ivuxolimab. Receptors were obtained from an adult with an advanced solid tumor such as melanoma, head and neck, liver or kidney cancer.

The chain links TRBV28 to TRBJ1-3; D unresolved. With 5 bases removed from V and 4 bases from J, the gap between germline ends came to 15 bases. The CDR3 is 15 residues long. Germline V gene sequence: CDR1 MDHEN, CDR2 SYDVKM. The DNA for the CDR3 is TGTGCCAGCAGTCCCCCCGGGGTGGTCGGAAACACCATATATTTT. Its protein is CASSPPGVVGNTIYF.

Only one count was recorded for this clone. V and J are TRBV4-2 and TRBJ1-3; weak D call: TRBD1 (5 bases). The CDR3 is 14 residues long. Germline V lookup: CDR1 LGHNA, CDR2 YNFKEQ. Trimming removed 4 bases from V and 7 bases from J, with 14 bases in between. Here the CDR3 reads CASSPPGVWNTIYF. In DNA, the CDR3 is TGTGCCAGCAGCCCACCGGGGGTCTGGAACACCATATATTTT.

This chain joins TRBV4-2 and TRBJ1-1; unclear D gene. The germline gives CDR1 LGHNA, CDR2 YNFKEQ. V lost 0 bases and J lost 11, with 7 bases in between. The CDR3 length is 11 residues. The CDR3 DNA reads as TGTGCCAGCAGCCAAGATATTTGGGCTTTCTTT. Encoded protein: CASSQDIWAFF.

This rearrangement joins TRBV7-8 to TRBJ1-6; D gene unclear. Germline V gives CDR1 SGHVS, CDR2 FQNEAQ. This CDR3 is built from 13 residues. The V gene lost 6 bases and the J gene lost 7 bases, with 10 bases spanning the gap. In DNA, the CDR3 is TGTGCCAGCAGATTGGAGTTAAATTCACCCCTCCACTTT. Protein sequence: CASRLELNSPLHF.

The V call is TRBV5-1, the J call TRBJ1-5; maybe TRBD1 (5 bases). CDR1 SGHRS and CDR2 YFSETQ come from the germline V gene. The CDR3 totals 14 residues. V was trimmed by 0 bases and J by 5 bases, leaving 9 bases between them. CDR3 loop: CASSLGRGDQPQHF. Written as DNA, the CDR3 is TGCGCCAGCAGCTTGGGACGAGGGGATCAGCCCCAGCATTTT. The full variable domain, completed using reference TRBV5-1 and TRBJ1-5, is KAGVTQTPRYLIKTRGQQVTLSCSPISGHRSVSWYQQTPGQGLQFLFEYFSETQRNKGNFPGRFSGRQFSNSRSEMNVSTLELGDSALYLCASSLGRGDQPQHFGDGTRLSIL.

This sequence joins TRBV4-1 and TRBJ2-5, with 11 bases matching TRBD2. In germline, CDR1 is MGHRA, CDR2 YSYEKL. The CDR3 has 18 amino acids. J lost 2 bases, V lost 4 bases, and 12 bases had no gene match. CDR3 region: CASSPNHILAGEQETQYF. The CDR3, as DNA: TGCGCCAGCAGCCCAAATCATATACTAGCGGGGGAGCAAGAGACCCAGTACTTC.

The chain is built from TRBV18 and TRBJ1-5, with D uncertain. V lost 2 bases to trimming and J lost 0 bases, with 5 bases between them. From germline, CDR1 is KGHSH and CDR2 LQKENI. The CDR3 runs to 14 residues. The CDR3 DNA sequence: TGTGCCAGCTCACCATCTAATAGCAATCAGCCCCAGCATTTT. Its translation: CASSPSNSNQPQHF. Using reference TRBV18 and TRBJ1-5 for the parts outside the CDR3, the full variable domain is NAGVMQNPRHLVRRRGQEARLRCSPMKGHSHVYWYRQLPEEGLKFMVYLQKENIIDESGMPKERFSAEFPKEGPSILRIQQVVRGDSAAYFCASSPSNSNQPQHFGDGTRLSIL.

This sequence joins TRBV7-3 and TRBJ1-5, with D uncertain. The germline V gene has CDR1 SGHTA and CDR2 FQGTGA. The CDR3 runs 15 residues. V lost 0 bases to trimming and J lost 3 bases, with 9 bases between them. CDR3 sequence reads: CASSLTPGVNQPQHF. DNA for the CDR3: TGTGCCAGCAGCTTAACTCCCGGGGTCAATCAGCCCCAGCATTTT.

The V call is TRBV21-1, the J call TRBJ2-4; the D segment call TRBD2 is taken from the table without a DNA check. TRBV21-1 is flagged as a pseudogene. The CDR3 covers 14 residues. CDR3 protein: CASSKRSAKNIQYF. CDR3 DNA: TGTGCCAGCAGCAAGAGGTCGGCCAAAAACATTCAGTACTTC.

The table lists this clone with a count of one. This chain joins TRBV19 and TRBJ1-1; D may be TRBD1 (5 bases). Looked up from germline, CDR1 is LNHDA and CDR2 is SQIVND (reference sequence). Trimming left V 7 bases short and J 4 bases short, with 19 bases between. This CDR3 has 15 amino acids. CDR3 in amino acids: CASTNLGGGFTEAFF. CDR3 bases: TGTGCCAGTACTAACCTGGGGGGGGGATTCACTGAAGCTTTCTTT.

This clone has only one observation. The rearrangement joins TRBV6-1 to TRBJ1-1, with no clear D. Germline-derived CDR1 and CDR2 are MNHNS and SASEGT. Deletions cut 3 bases from V and 0 bases from J, with 14 bases between. The CDR3 spans 16 residues. CDR3 loop: CASSDSLPHMNTEAFF. The CDR3 region has the DNA TGTGCCAGCAGTGACAGTCTCCCTCACATGAACACTGAAGCTTTCTTT.

The V and J genes are TRBV10-3 and TRBJ2-3, with 10 bases that match TRBD1. V was pared by 6 bases and J by 2 bases, with 8 bases of the junction left unmatched. There are 16 residues in the CDR3. The germline CDR1 and CDR2 sequences are ENHRY and SYGVKD. The CDR3 coding sequence is TGTGCCATCAGCGGACCGACAGGGGGCGTCACAGATACGCAGTATTTT. This translates into CAISGPTGGVTDTQYF.

The V call is TRBV11-1, the J call TRBJ1-1; D uncertain. The V end lost 5 bases, the J end lost 4 bases, and 5 bases lay between the germline ends. CDR3 length: 11 residues. The V gene's germline CDR1 is SGHAT and CDR2 FQDESV (reference sequence). The CDR3 region has the DNA TGTGCCAGCAGCCAGATCACTGAAGCTTTCTTT. Protein: CASSQITEAFF.

This clone was found once. The CDR3 here is CASNPSDSNQPQHF. In nucleotides, the CDR3 is TGTGCCAGCAATCCCTCAGATAGCAATCAGCCCCAGCATTTT. V and J are TRBV2 and TRBJ1-5; D call uncertain. In germline, CDR1 is SNHLY, CDR2 FYNNEI. The length of the CDR3 is 14 residues. V was cut by 7 bases and J by 0 bases, with 10 bases left in between. Full variable domain (missing parts from reference TRBV2 and TRBJ1-5): EPEVTQTPSHQVTQMGQEVILRCVPISNHLYFYWYRQILGQKVEFLVSFYNNEISEKSEIFDDQFSVERPDGSNFTLKIRSTKLEDSAMYFCASNPSDSNQPQHFGDGTRLSIL.

This sequence joins TRBV6-1 and TRBJ2-1; TRBD1 is a possible D gene (6 bases). Germline CDR1 reads MNHNS; CDR2 reads SASEGT. This CDR3 has 16 amino acids. V lost 3 bases and J 7 bases, leaving 19 bases between the germline ends. CDR3 sequence: CASSDLRGSSSNEQFF. The CDR3 coding sequence is TGTGCCAGCAGTGATTTGAGGGGGTCGAGTTCGAATGAGCAGTTCTTC.

This chain links TRBV19 with TRBJ2-1; D is possibly TRBD1 or TRBD2 (5 bases each). Germline V lookup: CDR1 LNHDA, CDR2 SQIVND (reference sequence). With 3 bases removed from V and 9 bases from J, the gap between germline ends came to 9 bases. The CDR3 length is 12 residues. CDR3 residues: CASSIKGSEQFF. Written as DNA, the CDR3 is TGTGCCAGTAGTATTAAGGGGAGTGAGCAGTTCTTC.